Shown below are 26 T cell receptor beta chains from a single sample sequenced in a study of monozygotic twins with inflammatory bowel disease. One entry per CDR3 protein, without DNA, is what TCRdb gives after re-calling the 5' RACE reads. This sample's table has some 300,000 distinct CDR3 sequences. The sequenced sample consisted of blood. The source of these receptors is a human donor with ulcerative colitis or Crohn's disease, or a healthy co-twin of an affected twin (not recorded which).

The CDR3 protein is CASSVDGDGYTF. The rearrangement uses TRBV9 and TRBJ1-2; TCRdb calls TRBD1, which cannot be checked without DNA. The CDR3 has 12 residues. Germline lookup yields CDR1 SGDLS and CDR2 YYNGEE. The complete variable domain, with remaining parts taken from reference TRBV9 and TRBJ1-2, reads DSGVTQTPKHLITATGQRVTLRCSPRSGDLSVYWYQQSLDQGLQFLIQYYNGEERAKGNILERFSAQQFPDLHSELNLSSLELGDSALYFCASSVDGDGYTFGSGTRLTVV.

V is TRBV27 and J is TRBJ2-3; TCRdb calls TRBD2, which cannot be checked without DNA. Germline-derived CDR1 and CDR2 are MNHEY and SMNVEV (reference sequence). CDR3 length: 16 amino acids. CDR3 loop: CASRLAGGLRTDTQYF.

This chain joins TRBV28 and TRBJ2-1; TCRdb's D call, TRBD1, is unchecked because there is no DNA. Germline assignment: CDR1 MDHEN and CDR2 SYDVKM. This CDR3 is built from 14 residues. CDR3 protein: CASQGAASYNEQFF.

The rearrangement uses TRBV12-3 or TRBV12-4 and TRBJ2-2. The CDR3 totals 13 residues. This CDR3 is CASRSLGTGELFF.

The CDR3 reads CASRDSRNTQYF. The rearrangement joins TRBV7-9 to TRBJ2-7; TCRdb lists TRBD1, though no DNA is available to test this call. Germline CDR1 reads SEHNR; CDR2 reads FQNEAQ (reference sequence). CDR3 length equals 12 residues.

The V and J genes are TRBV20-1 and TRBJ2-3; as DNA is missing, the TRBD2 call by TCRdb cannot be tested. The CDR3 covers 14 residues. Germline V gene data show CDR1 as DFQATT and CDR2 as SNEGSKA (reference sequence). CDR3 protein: CSAIAGRATDTQYF.

The CDR3 here is CASSHSGLIKETQYF. V usage is TRBV12-3 or TRBV12-4 and J usage is TRBJ2-5; TCRdb names TRBD2, which stays unverified in the absence of DNA. This CDR3 spans 15 amino acids.

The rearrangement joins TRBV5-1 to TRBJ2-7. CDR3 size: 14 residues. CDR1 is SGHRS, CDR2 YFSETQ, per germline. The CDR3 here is CASSLGTGLNEQYF. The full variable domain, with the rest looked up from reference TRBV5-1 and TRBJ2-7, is KAGVTQTPRYLIKTRGQQVTLSCSPISGHRSVSWYQQTPGQGLQFLFEYFSETQRNKGNFPGRFSGRQFSNSRSEMNVSTLELGDSALYLCASSLGTGLNEQYFGPGTRLTVT.

The CDR3 is CASSAPRDRGRDEQFF. The chain links TRBV7-2 to TRBJ2-1; lacking DNA, the TRBD1 call made by TCRdb goes unchecked. The CDR3 length is 16 residues. Germline lookup yields CDR1 SGHTA and CDR2 FQGNSA.

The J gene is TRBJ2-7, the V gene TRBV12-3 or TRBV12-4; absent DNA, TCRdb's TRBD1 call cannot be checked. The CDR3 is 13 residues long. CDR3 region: CASSDGTGWEQYF.

CDR3 region: CASSPLPSGGMGYNEQFF. The chain uses TRBV18 and TRBJ2-1; TCRdb reports TRBD2, a call that lacks DNA to check it against. The CDR3 is made up of 18 amino acids. The germline V gene encodes CDR1 KGHSH and CDR2 LQKENI.

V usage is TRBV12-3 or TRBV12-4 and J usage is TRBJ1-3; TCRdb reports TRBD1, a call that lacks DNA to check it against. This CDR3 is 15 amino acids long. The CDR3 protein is CASTNGGSSLNTIYF.

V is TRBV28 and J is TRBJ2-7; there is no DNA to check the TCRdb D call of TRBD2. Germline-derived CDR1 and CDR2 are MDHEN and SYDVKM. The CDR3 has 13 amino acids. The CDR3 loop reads CASTLLRLGEQYF.

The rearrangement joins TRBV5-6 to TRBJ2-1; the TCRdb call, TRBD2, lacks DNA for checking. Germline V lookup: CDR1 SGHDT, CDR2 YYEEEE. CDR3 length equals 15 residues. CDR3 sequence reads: CASSFLAIAHEEQFF.

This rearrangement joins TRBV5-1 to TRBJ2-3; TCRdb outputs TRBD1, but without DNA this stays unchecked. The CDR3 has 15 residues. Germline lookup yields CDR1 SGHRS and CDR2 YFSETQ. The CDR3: CASSLWGNNLDTQYF.

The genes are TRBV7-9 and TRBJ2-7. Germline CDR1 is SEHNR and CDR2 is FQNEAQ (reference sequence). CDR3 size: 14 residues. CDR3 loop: CASSLLSASYEQYF.

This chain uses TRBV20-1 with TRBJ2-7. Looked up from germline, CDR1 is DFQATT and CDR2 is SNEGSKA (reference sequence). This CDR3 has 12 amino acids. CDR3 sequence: CRATRSSYEQYF.

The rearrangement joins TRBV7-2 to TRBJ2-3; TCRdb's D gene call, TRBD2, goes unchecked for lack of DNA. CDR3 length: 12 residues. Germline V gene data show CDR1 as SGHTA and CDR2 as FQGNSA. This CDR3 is CASSLVAGSGDF.

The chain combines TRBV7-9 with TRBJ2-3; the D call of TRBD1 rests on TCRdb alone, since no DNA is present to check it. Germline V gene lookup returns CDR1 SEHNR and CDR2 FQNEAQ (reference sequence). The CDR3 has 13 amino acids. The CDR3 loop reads CASSLYRGDTQYF.

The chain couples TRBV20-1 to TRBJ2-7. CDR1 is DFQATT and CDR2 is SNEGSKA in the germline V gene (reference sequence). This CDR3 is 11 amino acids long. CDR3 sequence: CSARRAYEQYF.

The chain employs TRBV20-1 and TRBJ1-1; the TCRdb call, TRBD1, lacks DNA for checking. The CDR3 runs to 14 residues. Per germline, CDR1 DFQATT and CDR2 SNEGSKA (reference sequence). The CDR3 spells CSAGEQGMDTEAFF.

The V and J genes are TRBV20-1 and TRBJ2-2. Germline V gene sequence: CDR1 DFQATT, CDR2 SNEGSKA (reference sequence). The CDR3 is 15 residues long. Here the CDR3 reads CSANTGIANTGELFF.

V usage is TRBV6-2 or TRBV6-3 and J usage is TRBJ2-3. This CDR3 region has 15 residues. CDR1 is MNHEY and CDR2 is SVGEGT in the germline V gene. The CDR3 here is CASSAYGVSTDTQYF.

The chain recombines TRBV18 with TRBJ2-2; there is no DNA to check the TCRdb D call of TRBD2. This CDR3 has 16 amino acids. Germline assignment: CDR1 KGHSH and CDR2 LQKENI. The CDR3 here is CASSQSGRDGTGELFF.

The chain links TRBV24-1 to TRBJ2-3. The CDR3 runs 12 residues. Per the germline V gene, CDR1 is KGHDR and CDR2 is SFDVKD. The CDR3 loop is CATKAPTDTQYF.

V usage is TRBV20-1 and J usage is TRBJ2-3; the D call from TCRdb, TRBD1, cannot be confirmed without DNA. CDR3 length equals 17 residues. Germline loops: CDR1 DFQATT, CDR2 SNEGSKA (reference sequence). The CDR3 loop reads CSARAAYRTGVKDTQYF.